This TCR beta chain was sequenced during a study of cytomegalovirus exposure and HLA in healthy donors. As concerns this clone: Its antigen is undetermined.

Trimming at V came to 5 bases and at J to 7 bases, leaving 4 bases not matched to a gene. CDR3 length equals 13 residues. Germline lookup yields CDR1 PRHDT and CDR2 FYEKMQ (reference sequence). The PCR used 60 Vbeta and 13 Jbeta primers. The protocol was immunoSEQ multiplex PCR, while the TCRdb copy is restricted to in-frame clones and leaves out a portion. This table holds 170,000 or so clones, around 84% found once. Findings of the study overall: As immune exposure information, only CMV serostatus was available. Versus the roughly 670-donor mean, an Asian-associated ancestry cluster reportedly showed fewer N-insertions in a later analysis.

This sequence joins TRBV13 and TRBJ1-3; 8 bases map to TRBD1. The sample consisted of PBMCs. The source of this sequence is a woman aged 40 to 49 in good health and CMV-seronegative. In DNA form, the CDR3 reads TGTGCCAGCAGCCTGACAGGGGCGAACACCATATATTTT. Translation: CASSLTGANTIYF.